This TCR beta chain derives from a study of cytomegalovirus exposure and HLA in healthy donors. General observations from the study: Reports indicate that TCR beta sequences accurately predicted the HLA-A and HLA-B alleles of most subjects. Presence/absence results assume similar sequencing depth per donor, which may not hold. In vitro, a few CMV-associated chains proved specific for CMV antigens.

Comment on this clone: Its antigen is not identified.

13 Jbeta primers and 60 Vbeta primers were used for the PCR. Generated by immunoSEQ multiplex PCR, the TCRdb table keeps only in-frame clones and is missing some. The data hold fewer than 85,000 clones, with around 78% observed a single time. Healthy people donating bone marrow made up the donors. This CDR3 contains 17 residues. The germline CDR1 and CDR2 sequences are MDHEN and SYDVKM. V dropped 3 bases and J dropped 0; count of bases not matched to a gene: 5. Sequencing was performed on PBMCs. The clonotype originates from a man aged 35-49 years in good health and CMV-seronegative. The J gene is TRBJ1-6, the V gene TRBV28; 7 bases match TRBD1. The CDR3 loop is CASSFRTGSSYNSPLHF. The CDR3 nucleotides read TGTGCCAGCAGTTTCCGGACAGGAAGCTCCTATAATTCACCCCTCCACTTT.